This TCR beta chain was retrieved from a study of T cells in Graves' hyperthyroidism and ophthalmopathy. Whole-study findings and limits: Classification by a 13 V-J model distinguished ophthalmopathy from stable hyperthyroidism. Most clonotypes expanded in the thyroid (above 0.001) were also present in blood.

RNA transcripts served as the template for amplifying TCR beta CDR3 regions. The HTBI primer set drove a first-round RT-PCR of the TCR CDR3. TCRdb itself ran the multiplex PCR reads through MiXCR, one entry per CDR3 protein. Of roughly 93,000 distinct CDR3 sequences listed, approximately 42% are singletons. At least ten counts were recorded for this clonotype. Its antigen is not identified. Newly diagnosed patients aged 18 to 65 had hyperthyroidism of under 2 months' duration. Uncontrolled infection, other autoimmune disease, pregnancy or lactation led to exclusion. Trimming shortened V by 0 bases and J by 2 bases, and 2 bases separated the two germline ends. Germline V gene sequence: CDR1 MNHEY, CDR2 SVGEGT. The CDR3 extends over 13 amino acids.

The chain carries TRBV6-2 or TRBV6-3 and TRBJ1-5; D is unresolved. Sequenced material: peripheral blood or thyroid tissue (not recorded which). The origin of this receptor is a woman aged 25 to 39 with Graves' hyperthyroidism. The CDR3 here is CASSYSRNQPQHF. DNA of the CDR3: TGTGCCAGCAGTTACTCACGCAATCAGCCCCAGCATTTT.